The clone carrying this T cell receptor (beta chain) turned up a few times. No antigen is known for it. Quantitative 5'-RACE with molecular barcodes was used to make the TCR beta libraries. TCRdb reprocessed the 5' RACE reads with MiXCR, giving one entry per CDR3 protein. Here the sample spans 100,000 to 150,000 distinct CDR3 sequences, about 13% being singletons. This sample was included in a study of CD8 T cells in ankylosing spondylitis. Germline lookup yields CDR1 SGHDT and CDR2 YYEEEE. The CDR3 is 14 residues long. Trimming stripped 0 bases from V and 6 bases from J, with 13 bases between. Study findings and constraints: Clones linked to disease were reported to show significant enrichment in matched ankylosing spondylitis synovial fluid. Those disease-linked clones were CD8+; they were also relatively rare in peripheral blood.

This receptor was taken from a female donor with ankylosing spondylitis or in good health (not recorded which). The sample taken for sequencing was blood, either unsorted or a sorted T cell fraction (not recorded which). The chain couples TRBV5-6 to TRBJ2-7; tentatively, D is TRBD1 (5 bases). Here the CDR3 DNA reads TGTGCCAGCAGCTTGGCCTTAACAGGTGGCGAGCAGTACTTC. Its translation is CASSLALTGGEQYF.